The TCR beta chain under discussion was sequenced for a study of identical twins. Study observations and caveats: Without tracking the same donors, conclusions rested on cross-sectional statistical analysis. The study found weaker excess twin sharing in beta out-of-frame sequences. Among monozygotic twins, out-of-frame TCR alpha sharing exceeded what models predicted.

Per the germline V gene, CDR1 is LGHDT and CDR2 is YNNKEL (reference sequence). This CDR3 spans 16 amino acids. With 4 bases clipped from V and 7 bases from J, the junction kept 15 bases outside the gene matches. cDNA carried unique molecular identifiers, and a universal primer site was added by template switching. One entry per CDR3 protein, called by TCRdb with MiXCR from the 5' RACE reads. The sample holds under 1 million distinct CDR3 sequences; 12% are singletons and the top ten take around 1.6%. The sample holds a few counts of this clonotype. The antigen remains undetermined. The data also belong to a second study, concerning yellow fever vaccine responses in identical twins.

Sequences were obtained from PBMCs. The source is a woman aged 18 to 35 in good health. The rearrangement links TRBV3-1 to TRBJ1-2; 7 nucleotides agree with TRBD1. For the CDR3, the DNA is TGTGCCAGCAGCCCCCGAGAGGGGGCGAGGACAGGTGGCTACACCTTC. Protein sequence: CASSPREGARTGGYTF. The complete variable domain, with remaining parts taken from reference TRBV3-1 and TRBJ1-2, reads DTAVSQTPKYLVTQMGNDKSIKCEQNLGHDTMYWYKQDSKKFLKIMFSYNNKELIINETVPNRFSPKSPDKAHLNLHINSLELGDSAVYFCASSPREGARTGGYTFGSGTRLTVV.